The 4 T cell receptor beta chains given below trace back to one sample, sequenced in a study of radiation and T cells in renal cell carcinoma. Method: immunoSEQ multiplex PCR; TCRdb's copy keeps in-frame clones and lacks some. Seen here are about 130,000 clones, approximately 90% observed once, and the top ten hold about 11%. The time point was: baseline pretreatment blood. Treatment in this sample: 15 Gy SBRT to primary tumor, nephrectomy 4 weeks later. Source: blood, taken from a patient whose treatment included radiotherapy and nephrectomy. The source is a woman aged 45-59 years with renal cell carcinoma.

The chain employs TRBV11-3 and TRBJ1-2, with D unclear. Trimming left V 8 bases short and J 1 base short, with 14 bases between. CDR1 is SGHNT and CDR2 is YENEEA in the germline V gene. CDR3 length: 14 amino acids. As DNA, the CDR3 is TGTGCCAGCGTAAACTACAGATTTAACTATGGCTACACCTTC. Its translation is CASVNYRFNYGYTF.

The chain is built from TRBV18 and TRBJ2-2; TRBD1 is a possible D gene (6 bases). Germline V gene lookup returns CDR1 KGHSH and CDR2 LQKENI. CDR3 length: 17 amino acids. Trimming removed 1 base at V and 2 bases at J, with 14 bases between. The CDR3 reads CASSPRGPGLNTGELFF. As DNA, the CDR3 is TGTGCCAGCTCACCACGGGGGCCAGGATTAAACACCGGGGAGCTGTTTTTT.

The V and J genes are TRBV19 and TRBJ2-7, with 11 bases identical to TRBD1. This CDR3 is built from 15 residues. J was trimmed by 6 bases and V by 3 bases; bases with no gene match: 7. Germline V gene data show CDR1 as LNHDA and CDR2 as SQIVND (reference sequence). The CDR3 region is CASSISGQGVGEQYF. Written as DNA, the CDR3 is TGTGCCAGTAGTATCTCGGGACAGGGGGTCGGCGAGCAGTACTTC.

The chain recombines TRBV25-1 with TRBJ1-2; D remains ambiguous. CDR1 and CDR2 (germline): MGHDK, SYGVNS. This CDR3 has 14 residues. Deletions cut 1 base from V and 0 bases from J, with 6 bases between. CDR3 sequence reads: CASSEFGTNYGYTF. The CDR3 DNA is TGTGCCAGCAGTGAATTCGGGACTAACTATGGCTACACCTTC.